Sequencing of this T cell receptor beta chain was carried out in a study of CD8 T cells in Susac syndrome. The length of the CDR3 is 16 residues. J lost 3 bases, V lost 4 bases, and 9 bases had no gene match. Germline V CDR1 and CDR2: MGHDK, SYGVNS. Random hexamers were used to reverse transcribe about 0.45 to 1 ug of RNA. From the immunoSEQ multiplex PCR reads, TCRdb called clonotypes with MiXCR, one entry per CDR3 protein. This sample has under 200,000 distinct CDR3 sequences; 94% occur once, and the top ten carry 0.12%. The material sequenced was CD4+ T cells from PBMCs. The rearrangement links TRBV25-1 to TRBJ1-1; 9 bases line up with TRBD1. This sequence was found in a human donor with Susac syndrome. CDR3 nucleotide sequence: TGTGCCAGCAGTGGCCCGGGACAGGGAAAGTACACTGAAGCTTTCTTT. Translating gives CASSGPGQGKYTEAFF.